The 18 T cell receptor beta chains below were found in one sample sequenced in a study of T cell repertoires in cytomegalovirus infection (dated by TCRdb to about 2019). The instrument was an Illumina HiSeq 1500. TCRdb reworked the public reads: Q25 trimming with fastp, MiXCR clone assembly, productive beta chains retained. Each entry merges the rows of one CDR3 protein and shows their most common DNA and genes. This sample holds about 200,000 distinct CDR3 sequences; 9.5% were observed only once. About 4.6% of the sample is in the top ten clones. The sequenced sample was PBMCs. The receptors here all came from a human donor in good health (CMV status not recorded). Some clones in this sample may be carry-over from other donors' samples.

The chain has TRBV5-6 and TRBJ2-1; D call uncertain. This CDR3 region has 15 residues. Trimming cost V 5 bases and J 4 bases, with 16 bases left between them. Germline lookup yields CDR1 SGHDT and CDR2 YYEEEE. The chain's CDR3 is CASRPASRQYNEQFF. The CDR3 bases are TGTGCCAGCAGACCCGCTTCGCGGCAGTACAATGAGCAGTTCTTC.

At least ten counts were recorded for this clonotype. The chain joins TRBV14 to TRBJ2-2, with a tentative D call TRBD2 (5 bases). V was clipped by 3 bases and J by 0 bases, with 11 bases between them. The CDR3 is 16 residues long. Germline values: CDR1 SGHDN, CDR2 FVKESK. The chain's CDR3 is CASSHQAAANTGELFF. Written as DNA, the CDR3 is TGTGCCAGCAGCCACCAAGCGGCAGCGAACACCGGGGAGCTGTTTTTT.

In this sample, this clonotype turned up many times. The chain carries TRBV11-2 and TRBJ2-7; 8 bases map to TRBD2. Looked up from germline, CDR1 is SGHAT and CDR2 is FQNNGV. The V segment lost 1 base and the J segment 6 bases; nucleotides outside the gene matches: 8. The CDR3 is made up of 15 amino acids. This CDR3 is CASSLVLGGAGEQYF. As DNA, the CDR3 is TGTGCCAGCAGCTTAGTTCTCGGGGGGGCGGGCGAGCAGTACTTC.

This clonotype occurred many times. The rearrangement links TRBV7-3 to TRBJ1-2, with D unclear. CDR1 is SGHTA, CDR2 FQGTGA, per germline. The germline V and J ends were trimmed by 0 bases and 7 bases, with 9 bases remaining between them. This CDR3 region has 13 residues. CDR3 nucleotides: TGTGCCAGCAGCTTAACGGGCTTGGCTGGCTACACCTTC. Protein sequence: CASSLTGLAGYTF.

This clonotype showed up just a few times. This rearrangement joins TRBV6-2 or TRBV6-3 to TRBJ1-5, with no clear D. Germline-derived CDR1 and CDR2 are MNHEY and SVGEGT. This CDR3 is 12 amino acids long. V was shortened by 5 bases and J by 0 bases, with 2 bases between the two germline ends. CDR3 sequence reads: CASSNSNQPQHF. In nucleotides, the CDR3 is TGTGCCAGCAGTAATAGCAATCAGCCCCAGCATTTT.

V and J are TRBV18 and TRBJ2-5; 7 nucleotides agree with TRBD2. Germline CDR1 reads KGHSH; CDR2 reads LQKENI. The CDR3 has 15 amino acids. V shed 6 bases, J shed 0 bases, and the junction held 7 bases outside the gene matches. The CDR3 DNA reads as TGTGCCAGCTCCCATGGCGGGGGTTACCAAGAGACCCAGTACTTC. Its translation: CASSHGGGYQETQYF.

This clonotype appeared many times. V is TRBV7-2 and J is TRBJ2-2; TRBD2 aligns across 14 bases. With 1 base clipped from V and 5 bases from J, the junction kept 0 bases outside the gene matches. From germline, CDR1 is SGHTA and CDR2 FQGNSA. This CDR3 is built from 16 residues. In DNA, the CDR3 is TGTGCCAGCAGCTTAGGGACTAGCGGGAGGACCGGGGAGCTGTTTTTT. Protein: CASSLGTSGRTGELFF. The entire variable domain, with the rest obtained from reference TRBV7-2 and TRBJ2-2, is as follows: GAGVSQSPSNKVTEKGKDVELRCDPISGHTALYWYRQSLGQGLEFLIYFQGNSAPDKSGLPSDRFSAERTGGSVSTLTIQRTQQEDSAVYLCASSLGTSGRTGELFFGEGSRLTVL.

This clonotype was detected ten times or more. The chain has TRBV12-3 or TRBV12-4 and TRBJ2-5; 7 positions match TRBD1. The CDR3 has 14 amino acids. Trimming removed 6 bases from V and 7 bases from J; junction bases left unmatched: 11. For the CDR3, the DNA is TGTGCCAGCAGACACGGGACAGCTCAATGGACCCAGTACTTC. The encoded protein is CASRHGTAQWTQYF.

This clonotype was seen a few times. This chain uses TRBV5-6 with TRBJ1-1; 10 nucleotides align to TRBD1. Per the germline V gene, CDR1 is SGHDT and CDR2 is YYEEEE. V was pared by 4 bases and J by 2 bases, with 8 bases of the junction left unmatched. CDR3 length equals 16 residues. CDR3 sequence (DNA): TGTGCCAGCAGCCCCCCCGGGACAGGGGACAACACTGAAGCTTTCTTT. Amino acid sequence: CASSPPGTGDNTEAFF.

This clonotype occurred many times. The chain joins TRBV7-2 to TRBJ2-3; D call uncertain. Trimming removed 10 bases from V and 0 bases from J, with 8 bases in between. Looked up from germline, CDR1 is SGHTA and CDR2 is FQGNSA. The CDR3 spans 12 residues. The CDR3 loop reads CATGRSTDTQYF. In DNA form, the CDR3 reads TGTGCCACTGGACGAAGCACAGATACGCAGTATTTT.

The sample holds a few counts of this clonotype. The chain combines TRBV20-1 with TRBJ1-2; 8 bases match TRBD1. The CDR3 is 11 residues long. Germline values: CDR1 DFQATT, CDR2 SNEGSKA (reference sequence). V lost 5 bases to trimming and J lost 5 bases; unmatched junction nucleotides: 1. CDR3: CSAQGAYGYTF. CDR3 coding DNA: TGCAGTGCTCAGGGGGCGTATGGCTACACCTTC.

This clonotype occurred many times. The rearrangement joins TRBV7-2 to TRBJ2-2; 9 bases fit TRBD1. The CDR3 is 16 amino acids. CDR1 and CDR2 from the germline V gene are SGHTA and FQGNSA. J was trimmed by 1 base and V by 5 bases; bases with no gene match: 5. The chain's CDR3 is CASSVRQGGNTGELFF. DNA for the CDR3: TGTGCCAGCAGCGTTCGACAGGGGGGGAACACCGGGGAGCTGTTTTTT.

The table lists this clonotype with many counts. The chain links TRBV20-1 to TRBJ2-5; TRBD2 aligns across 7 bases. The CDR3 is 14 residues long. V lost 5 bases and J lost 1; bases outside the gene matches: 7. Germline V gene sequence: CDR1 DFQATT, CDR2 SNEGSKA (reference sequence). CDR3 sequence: CSAPGAGRQETQYF. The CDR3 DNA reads TGCAGTGCTCCTGGAGCGGGACGCCAAGAGACCCAGTACTTC.

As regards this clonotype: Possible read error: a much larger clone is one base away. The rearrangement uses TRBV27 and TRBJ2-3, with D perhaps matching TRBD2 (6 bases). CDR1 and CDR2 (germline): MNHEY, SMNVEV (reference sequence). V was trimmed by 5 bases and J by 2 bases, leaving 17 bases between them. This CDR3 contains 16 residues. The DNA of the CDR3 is TGTGCCAGCAGTCCTACGTGGGGGGATAACACAGATACGCAGTATTTT. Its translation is CASSPTWGDNTDTQYF.

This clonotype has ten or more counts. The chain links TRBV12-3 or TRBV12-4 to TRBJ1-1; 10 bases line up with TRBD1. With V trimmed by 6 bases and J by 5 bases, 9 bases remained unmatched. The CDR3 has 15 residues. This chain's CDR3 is CASRRQGARQTEAFF. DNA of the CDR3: TGTGCCAGCAGAAGACAGGGGGCAAGGCAAACTGAAGCTTTCTTT.

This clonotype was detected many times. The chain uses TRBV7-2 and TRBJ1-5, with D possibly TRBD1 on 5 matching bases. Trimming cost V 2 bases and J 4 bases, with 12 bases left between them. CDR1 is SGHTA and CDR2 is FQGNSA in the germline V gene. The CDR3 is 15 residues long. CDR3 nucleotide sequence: TGTGCCAGCAGCTTATACCAGGGTGGGAATCAGCCCCAGCATTTT. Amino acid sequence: CASSLYQGGNQPQHF.

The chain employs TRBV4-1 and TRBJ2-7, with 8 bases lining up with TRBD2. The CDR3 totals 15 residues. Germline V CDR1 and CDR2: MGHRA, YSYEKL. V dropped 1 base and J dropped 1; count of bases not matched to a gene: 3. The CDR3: CASSQGASGSYEQYF. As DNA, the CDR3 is TGCGCCAGCAGCCAAGGCGCTAGCGGGTCCTACGAGCAGTACTTC.

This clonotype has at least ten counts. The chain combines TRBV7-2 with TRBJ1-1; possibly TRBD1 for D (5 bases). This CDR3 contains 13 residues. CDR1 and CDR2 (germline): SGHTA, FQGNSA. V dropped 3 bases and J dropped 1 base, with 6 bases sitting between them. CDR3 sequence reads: CASSLDTNTEAFF. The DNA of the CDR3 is TGTGCCAGCAGCTTGGACACGAACACTGAAGCTTTCTTT.